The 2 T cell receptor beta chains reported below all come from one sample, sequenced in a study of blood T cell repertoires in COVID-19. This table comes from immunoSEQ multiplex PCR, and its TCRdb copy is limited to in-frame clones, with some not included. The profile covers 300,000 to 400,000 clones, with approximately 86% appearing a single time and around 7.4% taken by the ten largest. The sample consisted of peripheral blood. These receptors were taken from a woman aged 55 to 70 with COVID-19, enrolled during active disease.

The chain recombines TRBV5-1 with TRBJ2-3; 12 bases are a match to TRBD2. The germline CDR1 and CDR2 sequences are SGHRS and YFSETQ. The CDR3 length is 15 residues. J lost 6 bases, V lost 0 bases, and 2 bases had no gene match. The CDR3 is CASSLGTSGADTQYF. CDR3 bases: TGCGCCAGCAGCTTGGGGACTAGCGGGGCGGATACGCAGTATTTT.

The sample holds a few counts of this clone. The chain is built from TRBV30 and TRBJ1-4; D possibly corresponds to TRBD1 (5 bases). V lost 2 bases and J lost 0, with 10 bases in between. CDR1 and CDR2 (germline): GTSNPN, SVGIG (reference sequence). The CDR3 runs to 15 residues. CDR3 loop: CAWSNTGSTNEKLFF. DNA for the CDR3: TGTGCCTGGAGTAATACAGGATCAACTAATGAAAAACTGTTTTTT.